These T cell receptor beta chains were read from a single sample in a study of identical twins. TCRdb used MiXCR to reprocess the 5' RACE reads, holding one entry per CDR3 protein. Among 410,000 or so distinct CDR3 sequences, approximately 18% were seen once, and the ten largest hold around 12%. Specimen: naive T cells sorted from blood. These receptors all stem from a man aged 50 or older in good health. CDR3s leave out the opening cysteine and the closing phenylalanine or tryptophan. The order of the fields is V gene, CDR3 length, CDR3 protein.

V: TRBV6-2/TRBV6-3; length: 14; CDR3: ASSGLGTNTYNEQF
V: TRBV6-1; length: 13; CDR3: ASQGTGIQTDTQY
V: TRBV25-1; length: 12; CDR3: ASGQGANTGELF
V: TRBV20-1; length: 11; CDR3: SATGGLTYEQY
V: TRBV14; length: 14; CDR3: ASSQGRDILSYEQY
V: TRBV27; length: 10; CDR3: ASSPDAETQY
V: TRBV20-1; length: 12; CDR3: SARPGTGGMGYT
V: TRBV6-2/TRBV6-3; length: 14; CDR3: ASSRAGTSGTYEQY
V: TRBV15; length: 11; CDR3: ATSRDQNNEQF
V: TRBV7-2; length: 13; CDR3: ASSLSAGGDTEAF
V: TRBV20-1; length: 10; CDR3: SASDNANEQF
V: TRBV18; length: 13; CDR3: ASSPSGMGNQPQH
V: TRBV24-1; length: 14; CDR3: ATSDSGQGSYNEQF
V: TRBV27; length: 10; CDR3: ASSLGINEQF
V: TRBV11-3; length: 11; CDR3: ASSLERRGELF
V: TRBV28; length: 14; CDR3: ASSPRLVAGDEKLF
V: TRBV29-1; length: 10; CDR3: SVPQGGTEAF
V: TRBV5-5; length: 10; CDR3: ASSFHPDTQY
V: TRBV7-9; length: 12; CDR3: ASSFGETYNEQF
V: TRBV7-9; length: 11; CDR3: ASSPWKPDEQF
V: TRBV9; length: 13; CDR3: ASSVAQSPYNEQF
V: TRBV20-1; length: 14; CDR3: SATGGPGAGTDTQY
V: TRBV12-3/TRBV12-4; length: 13; CDR3: ASKRTGGFQETQY
V: TRBV7-2; length: 13; CDR3: ASSLGGARGNEQF
V: TRBV5-6; length: 13; CDR3: ASSLLPQNTGELF
V: TRBV20-1; length: 14; CDR3: SARDRASGPKETQY
V: TRBV24-1; length: 10; CDR3: ATQTSYYEQF
V: TRBV5-1; length: 13; CDR3: ASSRRTSGGSEQY
V: TRBV29-1; length: 15; CDR3: SVPRGLGDRGYNEQF
V: TRBV25-1; length: 10; CDR3: ASRGLREKLF
V: TRBV6-6; length: 10; CDR3: ASGEGSRGQY
V: TRBV7-2; length: 12; CDR3: ASSRTSAVAEAF
V: TRBV5-1; length: 12; CDR3: ASFSGTGSYEQY
V: TRBV25-1; length: 12; CDR3: ASRNTGQETGYT
V: TRBV12-3/TRBV12-4; length: 14; CDR3: ASTEFLGQGANEQF
V: TRBV7-2; length: 11; CDR3: ASSLNSAYEQY
V: TRBV6-1; length: 16; CDR3: ASSEQGVLAAKTYEQY
V: TRBV20-1; length: 9; CDR3: SAPDSYEQY
V: TRBV7-9; length: 10; CDR3: ASSKTSLAQY
V: TRBV27; length: 16; CDR3: ASSPTSGRAISHNEQF
V: TRBV12-3/TRBV12-4; length: 11; CDR3: ASSSGRRAGYT
V: TRBV28; length: 11; CDR3: ASQDWGNYGYT
V: TRBV6-1; length: 14; CDR3: ASTLWVGGSSYEQY
V: TRBV27; length: 14; CDR3: ASSTTSGSAYNEQF
V: TRBV6-5; length: 13; CDR3: ASSYSVGPPGGEY
V: TRBV12-3/TRBV12-4; length: 12; CDR3: ASSIGQINQPQH
V: TRBV4-3; length: 16; CDR3: ASSHRWGRAAVNTEAF
V: TRBV10-3; length: 11; CDR3: AIRMGTGETQY
V: TRBV6-5; length: 13; CDR3: ASSYGTSGGYTQY
V: TRBV5-5; length: 14; CDR3: ASSLAGRGWGETQY
V: TRBV27; length: 12; CDR3: ASTPTGGDNEQF
V: TRBV6-2/TRBV6-3; length: 10; CDR3: ASLNPWQPQH
V: TRBV19; length: 16; CDR3: ASSTTPGQGAQRYEQY
V: TRBV12-3/TRBV12-4; length: 16; CDR3: ASSGEKAGQGNSYEQY
V: TRBV20-1; length: 13; CDR3: SARHLDNLHNEQF
V: TRBV6-1; length: 11; CDR3: ASSQAGYNEQF
V: TRBV5-1; length: 10; CDR3: ASSSPDYEQY
V: TRBV5-1; length: 15; CDR3: ASSLAPHYGQNTEAF
V: TRBV28; length: 11; CDR3: ASRTISAQPQH
V: TRBV15; length: 11; CDR3: ATAKGANYGYT